The rows below give T cell receptor beta chains drawn from one sample of a study of post-analysis software for immune sequencing data. MiXCR, run by TCRdb on the PCR reads, gives a single entry per CDR3 protein. This table holds about 760,000 distinct CDR3 sequences, 25% to 30% found once. Sequencing was performed on blood. Source of these receptors: a girl aged 5 to 17 with multiple sclerosis. Each CDR3 is given with its conserved first and last residue. A D gene is named only where the DNA matches it firmly. The listing skips clone size in some rows; elsewhere it reads once, few, many or a size class.

v_call	j_call	clone_size	d_call	cdr3_aa	cdr3_nt
TRBV6-5	TRBJ2-7	NA	NA	CASSPVGRDYEQYF	TGTGCCAGCAGTCCCGTGGGGCGGGACTACGAGCAGTACTTC
TRBV20-1	TRBJ2-7	NA	NA	CSASGTAGYEQYF	TGCAGTGCGTCCGGGACGGCAGGCTACGAGCAGTACTTC
TRBV29-1	TRBJ2-7	NA	NA	CSVEDRADTYEQYF	TGCAGCGTTGAAGATCGGGCCGATACCTACGAGCAGTACTTC
TRBV12-3/TRBV12-4	TRBJ2-1	NA	NA	CASSYGGVGEQFF	TGTGCCAGCAGTTACGGGGGTGTCGGTGAGCAGTTCTTC
TRBV7-2	TRBJ1-5	NA	NA	CASSPRIQGLEQPQHF	TGTGCCAGCAGCCCAAGAATCCAGGGCCTGGAACAGCCCCAGCATTTT
TRBV7-2	TRBJ2-7	few	NA	CASSRRPGSYEQYF	TGTGCCAGCAGCCGGAGACCGGGCTCCTACGAGCAGTACTTC
TRBV11-2	TRBJ2-1	NA	NA	CASSFTGFSYNEQFF	TGTGCCAGCAGCTTTACAGGGTTCTCCTACAATGAGCAGTTCTTC
TRBV4-1	TRBJ2-5	NA	NA	CASSQEGRVPETQYF	TGCGCCAGCAGCCAAGAAGGCAGGGTACCAGAGACCCAGTACTTC
TRBV4-3	TRBJ2-7	many	NA	CASSQGADYEQYF	TGCGCCAGCAGCCAAGGTGCAGACTACGAGCAGTACTTC
TRBV12-5	TRBJ1-2	NA	NA	CASGRDISDGYTF	TGTGCTAGTGGCCGGGACATTTCGGATGGCTACACCTTC
TRBV20-1	TRBJ2-1	many	NA	CSARPTLALSYNEQFF	TGCAGTGCTAGACCCACTCTAGCCCTTTCCTACAATGAGCAGTTCTTC
TRBV7-9	TRBJ2-1	many	NA	CASSFDNEQFF	TGTGCCAGCAGCTTCGACAATGAGCAGTTCTTC